This T cell receptor (beta chain) was identified in a study of cytomegalovirus exposure and HLA in healthy donors. There are 12 residues in the CDR3. The germline V gene encodes CDR1 SGHAT and CDR2 FQDESV (reference sequence). Trimming took 5 bases from V and 8 from J, leaving 12 bases between them. Study observations and caveats: A later analysis found that most CMV-associated TCR beta chains appeared HLA-restricted.

It was with 60 Vbeta and 13 Jbeta primers that the PCR ran. TCRdb's copy holds only in-frame clones and misses some; the assay was immunoSEQ multiplex PCR. The profile shows more than 95,000 clones, around 80% of them singletons. Comment on this clone: What it recognizes is unknown.

This chain links TRBV11-1 with TRBJ1-2; tentatively, D is TRBD1 (6 bases). Sequenced: PBMCs. The receptor was derived from a man aged 25 to 40 in good health and CMV-seropositive. As DNA, the CDR3 is TGTGCCAGCAGCAGAAACAGGGACGGCTACACCTTC. Translated, it gives CASSRNRDGYTF.